Listed below are T cell receptor beta chains from one sample, sequenced in a study of regulatory T cells in long-lasting Graves disease. TCRdb ran MiXCR on the multiplex PCR reads and lists one entry per CDR3 protein. The sample shows around 480,000 distinct CDR3 sequences, roughly 17% of them seen only once. These sequences were also reported in another study, on T cells in Graves' hyperthyroidism and ophthalmopathy.

This sample comprised peripheral blood mononuclear cells (PBMCs), obtained at new diagnosis, from a patient treated with antithyroid drugs. Source of these receptors: a man in his forties or fifties with Graves disease. Each CDR3 is given with its conserved first and last residue. The D gene is left open where the match is weak. Some rows have no size entry. The others give once, few or many, or a class for an expanded clone.

j_call: TRBJ2-5; clone_size: many; d_call: .; v_call: TRBV12-3/TRBV12-4; cdr3_nt: TGTGCCACCTCCCTGAGGGGTGGTTTGAAGACCCAGTACTTC; cdr3_aa: CATSLRGGLKTQYF
j_call: TRBJ2-2; clone_size: .; d_call: TRBD2; v_call: TRBV5-1; cdr3_nt: TGTGCCAGCGTCCTGGGGGGACTAGCAGACGCCGGGGAGCTGGTTTTT; cdr3_aa: CASVLGGLADAGELVF
j_call: TRBJ1-1; clone_size: many; d_call: .; v_call: TRBV11-2; cdr3_nt: TGTGCCAGCAGCAAGACAGGCGGTAACACTGAAGCTTTCTTT; cdr3_aa: CASSKTGGNTEAFF
j_call: TRBJ2-1; clone_size: many; d_call: .; v_call: TRBV28; cdr3_nt: TGTGCCACCACTCCCTCCTACAATGAGCAGTTCTTC; cdr3_aa: CATTPSYNEQFF
j_call: TRBJ2-1; clone_size: .; d_call: .; v_call: TRBV20-1; cdr3_nt: TGCAGTGCTAGAGATGCTATACCGAGCTCCTACAATGAGCAGTTCTTC; cdr3_aa: CSARDAIPSSYNEQFF
j_call: TRBJ1-5; clone_size: many; d_call: TRBD1; v_call: TRBV28; cdr3_nt: TGTGCCAGCAAGCCGGGACAGATTCTCAATCAGCCCCAGCATTTT; cdr3_aa: CASKPGQILNQPQHF
j_call: TRBJ2-3; clone_size: many; d_call: TRBD2; v_call: TRBV7-2; cdr3_nt: TGTGCCAGCAGCTGGATTACTAGCGGAGGCGGCACAGATACGCAGTATTTT; cdr3_aa: CASSWITSGGGTDTQYF
j_call: TRBJ1-1; clone_size: few; d_call: .; v_call: TRBV9; cdr3_nt: TGTGCCAGCAGCGTAGTTCAGGGGAACACTGAAGCTTTCTTT; cdr3_aa: CASSVVQGNTEAFF
j_call: TRBJ2-1; clone_size: .; d_call: TRBD2; v_call: TRBV28; cdr3_nt: TGTGCCAGCAGTCGACATCCTCGGACTAGCGGGAGGGCCTACTACAATGAGCAGTTCTTC; cdr3_aa: CASSRHPRTSGRAYYNEQFF
j_call: TRBJ1-2; clone_size: few; d_call: .; v_call: TRBV4-2; cdr3_nt: TGTGCCAGCAGCCAAGATCTAATGAGGGAACGCGGCTACACCTTC; cdr3_aa: CASSQDLMRERGYTF
j_call: TRBJ1-2; clone_size: .; d_call: TRBD1; v_call: TRBV27; cdr3_nt: TGTGCCAGCAGTTTAACGGGACAGCTAAACTATGGCTACACCTTC; cdr3_aa: CASSLTGQLNYGYTF
j_call: TRBJ2-5; clone_size: .; d_call: .; v_call: TRBV24-1; cdr3_nt: TGTGCCACCAGTGATACCGTAGGGGAGACCCAGTACTTC; cdr3_aa: CATSDTVGETQYF
j_call: TRBJ2-3; clone_size: many; d_call: .; v_call: TRBV11-2; cdr3_nt: TGTGCCAGCAGCTTGTCAGGTCCGACAGATACGCAGTATTTT; cdr3_aa: CASSLSGPTDTQYF
j_call: TRBJ2-5; clone_size: many; d_call: TRBD1; v_call: TRBV30; cdr3_nt: TGTGCCTGTCCCGGGACAGGCGGGGAGACCCAGTACTTC; cdr3_aa: CACPGTGGETQYF
j_call: TRBJ2-3; clone_size: many; d_call: TRBD2; v_call: TRBV12-3/TRBV12-4; cdr3_nt: TGTGCCAGCAGGAGGACTAGCGGGACGGGAGATACGCAGTATTTT; cdr3_aa: CASRRTSGTGDTQYF
j_call: TRBJ2-1; clone_size: once; d_call: TRBD2; v_call: TRBV9; cdr3_nt: TGTGCCAGCAGCGTAGATGTAGGGGGTCTAGCGGGGAACAATGAGCAGTTCTTC; cdr3_aa: CASSVDVGGLAGNNEQFF
j_call: TRBJ1-2; clone_size: .; d_call: TRBD1; v_call: TRBV6-2/TRBV6-3; cdr3_nt: TGTGCCAGCAGCCGCAGACAGGGTGGGAACTATGGCTACACCTTC; cdr3_aa: CASSRRQGGNYGYTF
j_call: TRBJ2-7; clone_size: many; d_call: TRBD1; v_call: TRBV5-1; cdr3_nt: TGCGCCAGCAGCACGGGACAGGGTAACGACGAGCAGTACTTC; cdr3_aa: CASSTGQGNDEQYF
j_call: TRBJ2-7; clone_size: .; d_call: TRBD1; v_call: TRBV11-3; cdr3_nt: TGTGCCAGCAGCTCCGGGACAGGGCGGGACGAGCAGTACTTC; cdr3_aa: CASSSGTGRDEQYF
j_call: TRBJ2-6; clone_size: many; d_call: .; v_call: TRBV3-1; cdr3_nt: TGTGCCAGCAGCCAAGATATCAGGGACGGTAACGTCCTGACTTTC; cdr3_aa: CASSQDIRDGNVLTF
j_call: TRBJ2-1; clone_size: many; d_call: .; v_call: TRBV18; cdr3_nt: TGTGCCAGCTCACCAGAGGTAGCGGACAATGAGCAGTTCTTC; cdr3_aa: CASSPEVADNEQFF
j_call: TRBJ2-7; clone_size: few; d_call: TRBD2; v_call: TRBV12-5; cdr3_nt: TGTGCTAGTGGGGTCGGGGCTAGCGGCTACGAGCAGTACTTC; cdr3_aa: CASGVGASGYEQYF
j_call: TRBJ1-1; clone_size: few; d_call: .; v_call: TRBV10-2; cdr3_nt: TGCGCCAGCAGTGAAGGAGGACTCCCTGAAGCTTTCTTT; cdr3_aa: CASSEGGLPEAFF
j_call: TRBJ2-7; clone_size: many; d_call: .; v_call: TRBV12-3/TRBV12-4; cdr3_nt: TGTGCCAGCAGTTCCCTGTGGGCCGCCTCCTACGAGCAGTACTTC; cdr3_aa: CASSSLWAASYEQYF
j_call: TRBJ1-3; clone_size: .; d_call: .; v_call: TRBV29-1; cdr3_nt: TGCAGCGTTAGTGGGAGTGGTGGAAACACCATATATTTT; cdr3_aa: CSVSGSGGNTIYF
j_call: TRBJ2-5; clone_size: many; d_call: TRBD1; v_call: TRBV5-1; cdr3_nt: TGCGCCAGCAGCTTGGAGACAGGGGGTGAGACCCAGTACTTC; cdr3_aa: CASSLETGGETQYF
j_call: TRBJ2-7; clone_size: many; d_call: .; v_call: TRBV18; cdr3_nt: TGTGCCAGCTCGGCAAAGGCCAATGCCTACGAGCAGTACTTC; cdr3_aa: CASSAKANAYEQYF
j_call: TRBJ2-7; clone_size: .; d_call: TRBD1; v_call: TRBV9; cdr3_nt: TGTGCCAGCAGCGTACGGGGCCGAGGGACAGGGATGTACGAGCAGTACTTC; cdr3_aa: CASSVRGRGTGMYEQYF
j_call: TRBJ1-5; clone_size: many; d_call: .; v_call: TRBV11-2; cdr3_nt: TGTGCCAGCAGCTTAGGCAGGGGTGGCAATCAGCCCCAGCATTTT; cdr3_aa: CASSLGRGGNQPQHF
j_call: TRBJ2-7; clone_size: few; d_call: TRBD1; v_call: TRBV4-1; cdr3_nt: TGCGCCAGCAGCCAAGGTGGGACAGGGACGGGGGAGCAGTACTTC; cdr3_aa: CASSQGGTGTGEQYF
j_call: TRBJ1-1; clone_size: many; d_call: .; v_call: TRBV27; cdr3_nt: TGTGCCAGCAGCCCTCTGACCCGGGCGGGGACTGAAGCTTTCTTT; cdr3_aa: CASSPLTRAGTEAFF
j_call: TRBJ1-1; clone_size: many; d_call: .; v_call: TRBV6-1; cdr3_nt: TGTGCCAGCAGCAAAGGGTTGGGGGGGTTAGGCGACACTGAAGCTTTCTTT; cdr3_aa: CASSKGLGGLGDTEAFF
j_call: TRBJ2-6; clone_size: many; d_call: .; v_call: TRBV2; cdr3_nt: TGTGCCAGTAAACTCGGACATTTTGGGGCCAACGTCCTGACTTTC; cdr3_aa: CASKLGHFGANVLTF
j_call: TRBJ2-5; clone_size: many; d_call: .; v_call: TRBV11-2; cdr3_nt: TGTGCCAGCAGGGATACAGGGTGGACCTCGTACCAAGAGACCCAGTACTTC; cdr3_aa: CASRDTGWTSYQETQYF
j_call: TRBJ1-5; clone_size: few; d_call: TRBD1; v_call: TRBV9; cdr3_nt: TGTGCCGGCAGCGGGGGACAGGACCTTAGCAATCAGCCCCAGCATTTT; cdr3_aa: CAGSGGQDLSNQPQHF